The 27 T cell receptor beta chains given below trace back to one sample, sequenced in a study of blood T cell repertoires in COVID-19. TCRdb's copy holds only in-frame clones and misses some; the assay was immunoSEQ multiplex PCR. Of more than 35,000 clones listed, roughly 78% are singletons. The sequencing sample was made of peripheral blood. These receptor sequences come from a man of 80 years or more with active or convalescent COVID-19.

The chain has TRBV4-1 and TRBJ2-1; tentative D call: TRBD1 (6 bases). The V gene's germline CDR1 is MGHRA and CDR2 YSYEKL. V shed 2 bases and J shed 1 base, with 21 bases lying between them. The CDR3 extends over 19 amino acids. CDR3 DNA: TGCGCCAGCAGCCAAAAAACAGGGAGAACGTATCCATCCTACAATGAGCAGTTCTTC. This sequence encodes CASSQKTGRTYPSYNEQFF.

V is TRBV11-3 and J is TRBJ1-1, with TRBD1 as a possible D gene (6 bases). Germline V gene data show CDR1 as SGHNT and CDR2 as YENEEA. V lost 10 bases and J lost 0, with 18 bases in between. The CDR3 extends over 15 amino acids. Here the CDR3 reads CATQGTWTVNTEAFF. As DNA, the CDR3 is TGTGCCACCCAGGGTACCTGGACAGTGAACACTGAAGCTTTCTTT.

The chain is built from TRBV6-1 and TRBJ1-1; D might be TRBD1 (5 bases). The CDR3 has 16 amino acids. Germline V gives CDR1 MNHNS, CDR2 SASEGT. Between the trimmed V and J ends, which lost 3 bases and 0 bases, there was a span of 14 bases. In DNA, the CDR3 is TGTGCCAGCAGTGACCCCAGGGACTACCTGAACACTGAAGCTTTCTTT. It is translated as CASSDPRDYLNTEAFF.

This clone was recorded once. V and J are TRBV5-6 and TRBJ1-5; D is possibly TRBD1 (6 bases). V shed 0 bases and J shed 1 base, with 14 bases lying between them. In germline, CDR1 is SGHDT, CDR2 YYEEEE. The CDR3 runs 17 residues. CDR3 DNA sequence: TGTGCCAGCAGCTTGGCCGTGGGGGCGGTAAGCAATCAGCCCCAGCATTTT. Its protein product is CASSLAVGAVSNQPQHF.

The V call is TRBV9, the J call TRBJ1-3; 8 nucleotides align to TRBD1. This CDR3 spans 16 amino acids. V shed 4 bases, J shed 8 bases, and the junction held 14 bases outside the gene matches. The germline gives CDR1 SGDLS, CDR2 YYNGEE. The CDR3 region has the DNA TGTGCCAGCAGCTCTTCCGGGACAGGATCGGTATACACCATATATTTT. This codes for CASSSSGTGSVYTIYF.

The CDR3 region is CASTQGRNQPQHF. CDR3 DNA: TGTGCCAGCACTCAGGGCCGCAATCAGCCCCAGCATTTT. The chain has TRBV28 and TRBJ1-5; D is perhaps TRBD1 (5 bases). V was pared by 7 bases and J by 2 bases, with 9 bases between. Germline V gene lookup returns CDR1 MDHEN and CDR2 SYDVKM. The CDR3 loop spans 13 amino acids.

The chain combines TRBV4-2 with TRBJ2-7, with D perhaps matching TRBD2 (7 bases). Germline values: CDR1 LGHNA, CDR2 YNFKEQ. The V end was cut by 4 bases, the J end by 0 bases, with 16 bases between. CDR3 length: 16 amino acids. The DNA of the CDR3 is TGTGCCAGCAGCCCCCAGGGGCGGACTAGCTCCTACGAGCAGTACTTC. The encoded protein is CASSPQGRTSSYEQYF.

This clone appeared once. The chain couples TRBV5-1 to TRBJ1-4; tentatively, D is TRBD1 (5 bases). The CDR3 is 15 amino acids. Trimming took 5 bases from V and 4 from J, leaving 15 bases between them. Germline CDR1 and CDR2: SGHRS and YFSETQ. The CDR3 nucleotides read TGCGCCAGCAGTCGCGCCGGGGGTATTAATGAAAAACTGTTTTTT. This sequence encodes CASSRAGGINEKLFF.

This rearrangement joins TRBV7-8 to TRBJ1-2; TRBD1 is a possible D gene (5 bases). Trimming cost V 1 base and J 2 bases, with 17 bases left between them. The CDR3 runs 17 residues. The germline V gene has CDR1 SGHVS and CDR2 FQNEAQ. The CDR3 coding sequence is TGTGCCAGCAGCTTAGGTCTCAGGGAGGATAGGAACTATGGCTACACCTTC. Protein: CASSLGLREDRNYGYTF.

V is TRBV27 and J is TRBJ1-2; 10 nucleotides agree with TRBD1. The CDR3 is made up of 16 amino acids. Germline lookup yields CDR1 MNHEY and CDR2 SMNVEV (reference sequence). V gave up 6 bases and J gave up 4 bases; unmatched junction bases: 11. CDR3 DNA: TGTGCCAGCAGGGGGAACAGACAGGGGGCGGTCTATGGCTACACCTTC. This codes for CASRGNRQGAVYGYTF.

The V and J genes are TRBV7-8 and TRBJ2-7; 9 positions match TRBD2. Unmatched junction bases numbered 16, after V lost 5 bases and J lost 5 bases. This CDR3 is 17 amino acids long. From germline, CDR1 is SGHVS and CDR2 FQNEAQ. The CDR3: CASSPRWAGLASDEQYF. CDR3 bases: TGTGCCAGCAGCCCGAGGTGGGCCGGACTAGCGTCAGACGAGCAGTACTTC.

This sequence joins TRBV27 and TRBJ2-3; 11 bases fit TRBD1. CDR1 is MNHEY and CDR2 is SMNVEV in the germline V gene (reference sequence). The CDR3 has 15 residues. V shed 6 bases, J shed 6 bases, and the junction held 8 bases outside the gene matches. CDR3 nucleotide sequence: TGTGCCAGCAGAGCACCCGGGGACAGGGGGGATACGCAGTATTTT. Protein sequence: CASRAPGDRGDTQYF.

The rearrangement joins TRBV28 to TRBJ1-2; D unclear. The CDR3 loop spans 15 amino acids. V was clipped by 2 bases and J by 4 bases, with 14 bases between them. CDR1 is MDHEN, CDR2 SYDVKM, per germline. This chain's CDR3 is CASSLSRGNPYGYTF. CDR3 in DNA: TGTGCCAGCAGTTTAAGTAGAGGGAACCCCTATGGCTACACCTTC.

The chain couples TRBV7-9 to TRBJ2-5, with D possibly TRBD1 on 6 matching bases. The CDR3 extends over 16 amino acids. V was clipped by 5 bases and J by 1 base, with 17 bases between them. Germline V gene sequence: CDR1 SEHNR, CDR2 FQNEAQ (reference sequence). CDR3 in DNA: TGTGCCAGCAGCCCCCGAGAGGACAGCTCCCAAGAGACCCAGTACTTC. Its protein product is CASSPREDSSQETQYF.

This clone was observed a single time. V usage is TRBV10-3 and J usage is TRBJ2-5; 9 bases agree with TRBD1. Trimming cost V 5 bases and J 0 bases; bases outside gene matches: 13. The CDR3 runs to 18 residues. Germline CDR1 and CDR2: ENHRY and SYGVKD. CDR3 sequence (DNA): TGTGCCATCAGTCTATCCGGGACAGGGTTCACGGACCAAGAGACCCAGTACTTC. This sequence encodes CAISLSGTGFTDQETQYF.

This rearrangement joins TRBV2 to TRBJ2-3, with 13 nucleotides matching TRBD2. J gave up 4 bases and V 4 bases, and 5 bases lay outside the gene matches. The CDR3 is made up of 16 amino acids. CDR1 and CDR2 (germline): SNHLY, FYNNEI. The CDR3 reads CASSVSTSGGSDTQYF. As DNA, the CDR3 is TGTGCCAGCAGTGTTTCGACTAGCGGGGGGTCAGATACGCAGTATTTT.

The V call is TRBV7-2, the J call TRBJ2-5; 13 nucleotides match TRBD2. The junction had 6 bases not matched to a gene; V was cut back by 6 bases and J by 2 bases. CDR1 and CDR2 (germline): SGHTA, FQGNSA. The CDR3 is 16 residues long. The CDR3 DNA is TGTGCCAGCAGTTGGACTAGCGGGGGACCACAAGAGACCCAGTACTTC. Translating gives CASSWTSGGPQETQYF.

This chain joins TRBV5-6 and TRBJ2-7, with 11 bases aligning to TRBD2. The J segment lost 4 bases and the V segment lost 4 bases, leaving 19 bases of the junction unmatched. CDR1 is SGHDT, CDR2 YYEEEE, per germline. This CDR3 region has 19 residues. Here the CDR3 reads CASSVPGLAAKEGIYEQYF. CDR3 DNA sequence: TGTGCCAGCAGCGTCCCGGGACTAGCGGCAAAAGAGGGTATATACGAGCAGTACTTC.

The chain carries TRBV24-1 and TRBJ2-7, with a tentative D call TRBD1 (6 bases). The CDR3 totals 16 residues. Germline V gene lookup returns CDR1 KGHDR and CDR2 SFDVKD. V dropped 0 bases and J dropped 2 bases, with 13 bases sitting between them. The CDR3 region has the DNA TGTGCCACCAGTGATTTGCAGAGGGGGAAGCCCTACGAGCAGTACTTC. Residues: CATSDLQRGKPYEQYF.

V usage is TRBV7-9 and J usage is TRBJ2-5; TRBD1 might be the D (6 bases). This CDR3 contains 16 residues. Germline V CDR1 and CDR2: SEHNR, FQNEAQ (reference sequence). Trimming took 5 bases from V and 3 from J, leaving 19 bases between them. The CDR3 spells CASSTDATGTKETQYF. CDR3 in DNA: TGTGCCAGCAGCACAGATGCGACAGGAACGAAAGAGACCCAGTACTTC.

The J gene is TRBJ1-2, the V gene TRBV20-1; D is ambiguous. Germline CDR1 reads DFQATT; CDR2 reads SNEGSKA (reference sequence). CDR3 size: 13 residues. The V gene lost 3 bases and the J gene lost 3 bases, with 11 bases spanning the gap. CDR3 amino acids: CSASVSGDYGYTF. The CDR3 DNA reads TGCAGTGCTAGTGTCTCCGGGGACTATGGCTACACCTTC.

The J gene is TRBJ2-1, the V gene TRBV7-3, with TRBD2 identical over 10 bases. This CDR3 comprises 16 residues. CDR1 is SGHTA, CDR2 FQGTGA, per germline. Trimming at V came to 2 bases and at J to 7 bases, leaving 8 bases not matched to a gene. CDR3 sequence (DNA): TGTGCCAGCAGCTTAGGGCCTAGCGGGAGTTATAATGAGCAGTTCTTC. Translated, it gives CASSLGPSGSYNEQFF.

The chain carries TRBV19 and TRBJ1-2; D remains unclear. V lost 1 base and J 2 bases, leaving 14 bases between the germline ends. The CDR3 runs to 16 residues. CDR1 and CDR2 (germline): LNHDA, SQIVND (reference sequence). Here the CDR3 reads CASSIAWTTNNYGYTF. The CDR3 nucleotides are TGTGCCAGTAGTATAGCTTGGACTACAAACAACTATGGCTACACCTTC.

This clone was picked up one time. This chain uses TRBV5-1 with TRBJ2-6; 10 nucleotides match TRBD1. Germline V gene lookup returns CDR1 SGHRS and CDR2 YFSETQ. V lost 4 bases, J lost 3 bases, and 4 bases stayed unmatched. The CDR3 loop spans 16 amino acids. The chain's CDR3 is CASSETGGNGANVLTF. The DNA for the CDR3 is TGCGCCAGCAGCGAGACAGGGGGCAATGGGGCCAACGTCCTGACTTTC.

The chain is built from TRBV3-1 (or the pseudogene TRBV3-2) and TRBJ2-7, with a possible D match to TRBD2 (5 bases). Germline-derived CDR1 and CDR2 are LGHDT and YNNKEL (reference sequence). CDR3 length: 13 residues. The V gene lost 4 bases and the J gene lost 3 bases, with 10 bases spanning the gap. CDR3 in amino acids: CASSLGRGYEQYF. The DNA for the CDR3 is TGTGCCAGCAGCCTAGGACGGGGCTACGAGCAGTACTTC.

This clone was seen only a few times. V gene TRBV28 combines with J gene TRBJ1-1; D remains ambiguous. V was shortened by 10 bases and J by 4 bases, with 4 bases between the two germline ends. The germline gives CDR1 MDHEN, CDR2 SYDVKM. This CDR3 comprises 9 residues. The DNA of the CDR3 is TGTGCCACTTCCACTGAAGCTTTCTTT. It specifies CATSTEAFF.

V and J are TRBV5-1 and TRBJ1-1; 8 bases match TRBD1. The CDR3 covers 13 residues. CDR1 is SGHRS, CDR2 YFSETQ, per germline. J gave up 5 bases and V 9 bases, and 9 bases lay outside the gene matches. The DNA for the CDR3 is TGCGCCACCTCGACAGGGGCTAGAACTGAAGCTTTCTTT. It yields the protein CATSTGARTEAFF.